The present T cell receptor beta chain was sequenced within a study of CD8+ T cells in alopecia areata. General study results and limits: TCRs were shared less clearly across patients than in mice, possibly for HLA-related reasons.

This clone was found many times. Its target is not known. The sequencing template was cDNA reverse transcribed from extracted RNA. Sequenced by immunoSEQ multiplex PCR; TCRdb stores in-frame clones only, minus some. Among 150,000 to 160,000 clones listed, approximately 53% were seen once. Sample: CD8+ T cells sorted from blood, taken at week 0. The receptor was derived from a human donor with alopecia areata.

The CDR3 loop reads CASSENMGYEQYF. CDR3 nucleotide sequence: TGTGCCAGCAGTGAAAATATGGGGTACGAGCAGTACTTC. The genes are TRBV2 and TRBJ2-7; D uncertain. The CDR3 spans 13 residues. Germline-derived CDR1 and CDR2 are SNHLY and FYNNEI. Trimming took off 2 bases at V and 4 bases at J, with 9 bases between the two ends.